Listed below are T cell receptor beta chains from one sample, sequenced in a study of Ad26.COV2.S vaccination and SARS-CoV-2 variants. Libraries were prepared by immunoSEQ multiplex PCR; TCRdb keeps only in-frame clonotypes and omits some of them. The table lists some 390,000 clones, less than 90% of them singletons, with 3.5% in the top ten. The starting material was peripheral blood, obtained in a trial of Ad26.COV2.S vaccine versus placebo. Every receptor here comes from a person between 18 and 60 years old who received the Ad26.COV2.S COVID-19 vaccine or a placebo. Each CDR3 is given with its conserved first and last residue. Fields, in order: V gene, J gene, clone size, D gene, CDR3 protein, CDR3 DNA. D genes are given only for firm matches. The listing skips clone size in some rows; elsewhere it reads once, few, many or a size class.

TRBV6-6	TRBJ2-5	-	-	CASSETGGETQYF	TGTGCCAGCAGTGAGACAGGCGGGGAGACCCAGTACTTC
TRBV7-9	TRBJ2-7	-	-	CASSFLGEPYEQYF	TGTGCCAGCAGCTTTCTAGGGGAGCCCTACGAGCAGTACTTC
TRBV10-2	TRBJ1-2	-	TRBD1	CASSAGTGNYGYTF	TGCGCCAGCAGTGCCGGGACAGGGAACTATGGCTACACCTTC
TRBV7-9	TRBJ2-1	-	-	CASSLTGPLLANEQFF	TGTGCCAGCAGCTTAACTGGACCACTATTGGCCAATGAGCAGTTCTTC
TRBV4-1	TRBJ1-5	-	-	CASSRAPILLYSNQPQHF	TGCGCCAGCAGCAGGGCGCCCATATTACTATATAGCAATCAGCCCCAGCATTTT
TRBV7-8	TRBJ2-3	few	TRBD1	CASSLGQGADTQYF	TGTGCCAGCAGCTTAGGCCAGGGGGCAGATACGCAGTATTTT
TRBV7-9	TRBJ2-1	-	-	CASSSLISEQFF	TGTGCCAGCAGCTCACTCATTAGTGAGCAGTTCTTC
TRBV2	TRBJ2-2	-	-	CASSLGRNTGELFF	TGTGCCAGCAGTCTCGGACGGAACACCGGGGAGCTGTTTTTT
TRBV2	TRBJ1-2	once	-	CASVRVAYGYTF	TGTGCCAGCGTAAGGGTGGCCTATGGCTACACCTTC
TRBV9	TRBJ1-2	-	-	CASSVEEVGARGYTF	TGTGCCAGCAGCGTAGAGGAGGTGGGGGCGCGCGGCTACACCTTC
TRBV10-3	TRBJ2-2	few	TRBD1	CAIRQGPNTGELFF	TGTGCCATCCGACAGGGGCCGAACACCGGGGAGCTGTTTTTT
TRBV5-1	TRBJ2-7	-	-	CASSRDTSEQYF	TGCGCCAGCAGCCGGGACACCTCCGAGCAGTACTTC
TRBV27	TRBJ2-1	once	-	CASSYPGNEQFF	TGTGCCAGCAGTTACCCGGGCAATGAGCAGTTCTTC
TRBV12-5	TRBJ1-1	-	-	CASGLAQQGEAFF	TGTGCTAGTGGTTTGGCCCAGCAGGGAGAAGCTTTCTTT
TRBV5-1	TRBJ1-1	-	TRBD1	CASSLGQGAQAFF	TGCGCCAGCAGCTTAGGACAGGGGGCTCAAGCTTTCTTT
TRBV18	TRBJ2-2	-	TRBD1	CASSPRQGVDGELFF	TGTGCCAGCTCACCGAGACAGGGGGTTGACGGGGAGCTGTTTTTT